This TCR beta chain appears in the sequencing data of a study of shared clonotypes between healthy human individuals. Overall study: CD4 naive and memory got three plates each, CD8 naive two, CD8 memory one. General study points: Depth was large, yet rarefaction showed that sorted-subset sequencing was incomplete. Clonotypes that were shared across a handful of donors made up about 5.1% of naive CD4 clonotypes.

Assay: immunoSEQ multiplex PCR; the TCRdb copy retains only in-frame clones and omits some. The table has more than 550,000 clones, 90% seen once. Germline V lookup: CDR1 MNHNS, CDR2 SASEGT. The junction had 4 bases not matched to a gene; V was cut back by 4 bases and J by 4 bases. The CDR3 contains 15 residues. A remark on this clone: Its specificity is unknown.

Source material: memory CD8+ T cells from PBMCs. Subset specified: CD45RO+ cells pooled with CCR7-negative TemRA cells. V usage is TRBV6-1 and J usage is TRBJ2-3, with TRBD2 matching 11 bases. The receptor's source is a man between 18 and 29 years old in good health. Some clones in this sample may be carry-over from other donors' samples. The CDR3 here is CASSALLAGADTQYF. In DNA form, the CDR3 reads TGTGCCAGCAGTGCCTTACTAGCGGGAGCAGATACGCAGTATTTT.